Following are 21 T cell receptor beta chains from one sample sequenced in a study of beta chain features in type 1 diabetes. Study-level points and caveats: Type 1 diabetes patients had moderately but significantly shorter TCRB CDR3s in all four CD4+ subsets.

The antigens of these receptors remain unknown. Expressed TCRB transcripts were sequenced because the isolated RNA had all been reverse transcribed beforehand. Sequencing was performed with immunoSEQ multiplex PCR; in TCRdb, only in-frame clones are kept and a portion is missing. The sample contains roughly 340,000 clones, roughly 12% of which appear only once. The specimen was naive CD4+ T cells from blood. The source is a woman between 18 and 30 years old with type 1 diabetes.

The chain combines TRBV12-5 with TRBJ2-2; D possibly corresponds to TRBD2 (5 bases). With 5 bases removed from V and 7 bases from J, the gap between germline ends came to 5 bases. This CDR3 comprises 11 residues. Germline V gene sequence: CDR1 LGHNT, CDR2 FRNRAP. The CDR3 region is CASGRGGELFF. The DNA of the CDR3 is TGTGCTAGTGGTCGGGGCGGGGAGCTGTTTTTT.

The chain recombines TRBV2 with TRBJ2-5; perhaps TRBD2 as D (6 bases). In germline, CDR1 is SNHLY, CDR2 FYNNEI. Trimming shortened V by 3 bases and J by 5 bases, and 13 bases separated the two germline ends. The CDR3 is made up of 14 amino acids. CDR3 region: CASSDRLEGETQYF. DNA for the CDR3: TGTGCCAGCAGTGACAGACTAGAGGGGGAGACCCAGTACTTC.

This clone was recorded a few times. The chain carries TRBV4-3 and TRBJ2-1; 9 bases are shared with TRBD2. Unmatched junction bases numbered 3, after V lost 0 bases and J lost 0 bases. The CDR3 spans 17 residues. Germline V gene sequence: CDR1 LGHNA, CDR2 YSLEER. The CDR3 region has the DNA TGCGCCAGCAGCCAAGAGACTAGCGGCAGCTCCTACAATGAGCAGTTCTTC. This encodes CASSQETSGSSYNEQFF.

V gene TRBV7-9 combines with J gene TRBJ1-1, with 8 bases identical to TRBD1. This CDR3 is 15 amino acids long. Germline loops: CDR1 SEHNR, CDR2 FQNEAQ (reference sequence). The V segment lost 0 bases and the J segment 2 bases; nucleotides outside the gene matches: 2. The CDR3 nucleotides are TGTGCCAGCAGCTTAGCGGACAGGGAAAACACTGAAGCTTTCTTT. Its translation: CASSLADRENTEAFF.

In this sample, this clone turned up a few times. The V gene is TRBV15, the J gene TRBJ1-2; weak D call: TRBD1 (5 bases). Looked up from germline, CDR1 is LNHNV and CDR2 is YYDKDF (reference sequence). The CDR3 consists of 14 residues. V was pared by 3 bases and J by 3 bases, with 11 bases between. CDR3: CATSSHVGDYGYTF. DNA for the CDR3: TGTGCCACCAGCAGTCACGTAGGGGACTATGGCTACACCTTC.

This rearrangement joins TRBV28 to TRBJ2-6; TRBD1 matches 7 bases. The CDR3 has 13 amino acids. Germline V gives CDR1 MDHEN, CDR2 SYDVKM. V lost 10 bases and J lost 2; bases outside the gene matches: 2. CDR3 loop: CAMQGAGANVLTF. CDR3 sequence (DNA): TGTGCCATGCAGGGGGCTGGGGCCAACGTCCTGACTTTC.

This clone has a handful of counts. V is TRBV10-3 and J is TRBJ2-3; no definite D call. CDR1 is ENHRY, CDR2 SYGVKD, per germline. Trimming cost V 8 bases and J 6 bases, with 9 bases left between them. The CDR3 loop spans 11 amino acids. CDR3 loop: CAIAKSDTQYF. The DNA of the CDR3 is TGTGCCATCGCGAAGTCGGATACGCAGTATTTT.

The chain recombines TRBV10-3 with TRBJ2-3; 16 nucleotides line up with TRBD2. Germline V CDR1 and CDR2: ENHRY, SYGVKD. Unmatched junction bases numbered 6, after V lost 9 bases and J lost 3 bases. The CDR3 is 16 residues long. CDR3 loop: CAITGTSGGATDTQYF. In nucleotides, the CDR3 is TGTGCCATTACCGGGACTAGCGGGGGGGCGACAGATACGCAGTATTTT.

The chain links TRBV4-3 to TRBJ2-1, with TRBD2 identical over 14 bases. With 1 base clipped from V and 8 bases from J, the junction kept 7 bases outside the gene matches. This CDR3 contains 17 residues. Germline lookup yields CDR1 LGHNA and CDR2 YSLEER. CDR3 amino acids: CASSQAGTSGGGDEQFF. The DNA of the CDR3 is TGCGCCAGCAGCCAAGCAGGGACTAGCGGGGGTGGGGATGAGCAGTTCTTC.

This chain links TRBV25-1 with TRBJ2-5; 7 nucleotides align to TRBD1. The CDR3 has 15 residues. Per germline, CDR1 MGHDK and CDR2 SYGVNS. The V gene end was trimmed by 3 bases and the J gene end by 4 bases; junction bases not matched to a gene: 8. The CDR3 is CASSEEGGARETQYF. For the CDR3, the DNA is TGTGCCAGCAGTGAGGAAGGGGGCGCGAGAGAGACCCAGTACTTC.

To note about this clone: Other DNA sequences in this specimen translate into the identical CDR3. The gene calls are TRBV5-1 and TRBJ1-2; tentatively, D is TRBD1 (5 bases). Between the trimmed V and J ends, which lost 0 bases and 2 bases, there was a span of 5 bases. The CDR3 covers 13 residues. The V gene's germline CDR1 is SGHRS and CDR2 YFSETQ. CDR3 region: CASSLDRNYGYTF. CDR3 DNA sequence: TGCGCCAGCAGCTTGGACAGGAACTATGGCTACACCTTC.

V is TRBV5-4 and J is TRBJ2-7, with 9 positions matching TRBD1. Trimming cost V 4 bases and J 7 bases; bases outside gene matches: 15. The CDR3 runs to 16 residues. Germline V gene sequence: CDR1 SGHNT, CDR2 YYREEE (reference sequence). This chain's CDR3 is CASSANSGTGLKEQYF. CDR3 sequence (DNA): TGTGCCAGCAGCGCCAACTCCGGGACAGGGCTCAAAGAGCAGTACTTC. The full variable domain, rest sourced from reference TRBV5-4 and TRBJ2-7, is ETGVTQSPTHLIKTRGQQVTLRCSSQSGHNTVSWYQQALGQGPQFIFQYYREEENGRGNFPPRFSGLQFPNYSSELNVNALELDDSALYLCASSANSGTGLKEQYFGPGTRLTVT.

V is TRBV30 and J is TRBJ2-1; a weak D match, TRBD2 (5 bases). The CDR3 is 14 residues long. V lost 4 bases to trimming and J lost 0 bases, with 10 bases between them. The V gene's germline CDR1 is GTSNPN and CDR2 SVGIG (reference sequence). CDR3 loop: CAWTIGVSYNEQFF. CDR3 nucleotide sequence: TGTGCCTGGACCATCGGGGTCTCCTACAATGAGCAGTTCTTC. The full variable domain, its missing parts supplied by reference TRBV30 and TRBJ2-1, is SQTIHQWPATLVQPVGSPLSLECTVEGTSNPNLYWYRQAAGRGLQLLFYSVGIGQISSEVPQNLSASRPQDRQFILSSKKLLLSDSGFYLCAWTIGVSYNEQFFGPGTRLTVL.

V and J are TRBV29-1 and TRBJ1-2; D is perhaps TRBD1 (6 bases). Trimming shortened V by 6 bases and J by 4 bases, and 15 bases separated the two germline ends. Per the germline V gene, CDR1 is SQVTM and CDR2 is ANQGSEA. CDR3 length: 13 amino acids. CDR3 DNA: TGCAGCGTCCCAGGGGAAGGGGGCTATGGCTACACCTTC. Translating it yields CSVPGEGGYGYTF.

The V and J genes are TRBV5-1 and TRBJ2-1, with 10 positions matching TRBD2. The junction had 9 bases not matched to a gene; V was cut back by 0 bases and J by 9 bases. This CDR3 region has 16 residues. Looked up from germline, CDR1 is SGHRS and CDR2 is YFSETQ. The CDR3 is CASSLGTSGPFSEQFF. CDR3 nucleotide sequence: TGCGCCAGCAGCTTGGGGACTAGCGGACCATTCAGTGAGCAGTTCTTC.

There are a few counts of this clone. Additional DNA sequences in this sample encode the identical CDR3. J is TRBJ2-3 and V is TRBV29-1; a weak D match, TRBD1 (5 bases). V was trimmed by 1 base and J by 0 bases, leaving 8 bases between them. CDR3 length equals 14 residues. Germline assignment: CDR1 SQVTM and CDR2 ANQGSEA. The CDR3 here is CSVEGAGSTDTQYF. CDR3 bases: TGCAGCGTTGAAGGGGCAGGGAGCACAGATACGCAGTATTTT.

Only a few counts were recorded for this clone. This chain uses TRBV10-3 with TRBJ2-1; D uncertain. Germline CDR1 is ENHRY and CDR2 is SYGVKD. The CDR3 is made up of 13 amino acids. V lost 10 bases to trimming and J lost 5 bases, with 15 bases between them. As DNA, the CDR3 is TGTGCCACCGGATCTCAGGAAAACAATGAGCAGTTCTTC. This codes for CATGSQENNEQFF.

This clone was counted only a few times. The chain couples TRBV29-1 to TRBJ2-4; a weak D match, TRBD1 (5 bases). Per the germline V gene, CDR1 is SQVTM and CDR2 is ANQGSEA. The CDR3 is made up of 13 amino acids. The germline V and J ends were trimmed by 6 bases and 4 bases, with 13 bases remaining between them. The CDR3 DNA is TGCAGCGTGGAGACAGATAAAAAAAACATTCAGTACTTC. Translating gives CSVETDKKNIQYF.

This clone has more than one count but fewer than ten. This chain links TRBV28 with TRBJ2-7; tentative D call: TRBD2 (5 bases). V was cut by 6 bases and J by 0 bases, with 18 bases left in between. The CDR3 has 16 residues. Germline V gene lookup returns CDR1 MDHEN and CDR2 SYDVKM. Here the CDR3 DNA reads TGTGCCAGCAGGTGGGGTTTGGAGCGGAGCTCCTACGAGCAGTACTTC. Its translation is CASRWGLERSSYEQYF.

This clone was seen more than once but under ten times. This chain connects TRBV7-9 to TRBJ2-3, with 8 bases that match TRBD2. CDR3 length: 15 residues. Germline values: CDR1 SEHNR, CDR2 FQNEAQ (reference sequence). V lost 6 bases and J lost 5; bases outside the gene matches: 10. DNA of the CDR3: TGTGCCAGCAGATACGGGAGGGCCAACAGAGATACGCAGTATTTT. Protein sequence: CASRYGRANRDTQYF.

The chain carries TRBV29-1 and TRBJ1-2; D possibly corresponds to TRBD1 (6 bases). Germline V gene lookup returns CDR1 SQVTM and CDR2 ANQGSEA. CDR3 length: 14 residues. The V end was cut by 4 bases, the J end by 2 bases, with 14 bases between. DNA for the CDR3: TGCAGCGTTGGTCTACAGGGTGGCAACTATGGCTACACCTTC. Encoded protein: CSVGLQGGNYGYTF.